The entry below describes one TCR beta chain. Its antigen has not been determined. No base quality values were provided; no much bigger clone lies one nucleotide off. The CDR3 spans 14 residues, from the cysteine through the phenylalanine. Solely the CDR3 DNA is kept, with 42 bases framed from the first base. CDR1 MNHNS and CDR2 SASEGT are derived from the germline V gene. The V end loses 4 bases and the J end loses 0 bases, and a stretch of 10 bases separates them. This entry comes from a study of shared clonotypes between healthy human individuals (dated by TCRdb to the early 2020s). Concerning the study at large: The cohort included three men and two women between 18 and 49 years of age. Per donor, three plates each were used for CD4 naive and CD4 memory, two for CD8 naive, and one for CD8 memory. To estimate repertoire size and how much clonotype sharing occurs between individuals, the study deeply sequenced the blood TCR repertoires of five healthy adults. Different laboratories and diverse techniques were used to prepare libraries and sequence TCR repertoires, to increase sequencing depth and limit assay-specific biases. Leukapheresis yielded between about 0.94 and 8.9 billion PBMCs per donor.

Using the deep immunoSEQ assay, multiplex PCR amplified TCR CDR3 regions from genomic DNA. Extracted genomic DNA from each cell subset was spread evenly across all wells of several immunoSEQ 96-well plates, with each plate serving as a replicate. For sorted subsets, around 0.2 ug genomic DNA, equal to approximately 30,000 T cell genomes, was loaded into each replicate PCR. Purified libraries were measured with a Qubit 3.0 fluorometer, size-checked on a Bioanalyzer 2100, and measured again with the KAPA Library Quantification kit. Each immunoSEQ 96-well plate was sequenced on its own single-read 150-cycle Illumina NextSeq 550 flow cell. The published analysis was carried out like this. Because the immunoSEQ output held only junctional sequences and lacked quality scores, the filtering could not match the filtering applied to full-length reads. Sequences were annotated with PyIR, a Python wrapper for IgBLAST v1.9, using IMGT germline references to assign V/J genes and CDR3. Reads were removed for weak V/J assignments (E-value above 1e-6), missing CDR3, stop codons, out-of-frame junctions, or ambiguous translated residues. V3J clonotypes were defined by identical inferred V gene, J gene, and CDR3 amino acid sequence. Percentage overlap between repertoires was computed as shared unique clonotypes divided by the size of the smaller repertoire. Richness of each repertoire was evaluated using RTK rarefaction, the Chao1 estimator, and Recon v2.1 estimates of unobserved clonotypes. Generation probabilities for all TCRbeta clonotypes obtained by the gDNA method from a few donors were computed using OLGA. As stored in TCRdb, this immuneACCESS dataset retains in-frame rearrangements with V and J assigned. A fraction of the clones does not appear; measured against another copy, unresolved V genes explain less than half of the discrepancy, and the remainder lacks a known reason. The D gene and trimming were derived from the DNA, and the V and J assignments and clone size from that table. The sample table contains 1,400,000 or so clones; only one count was recorded for 97% to 99% of them. The top ten clones comprise roughly 0.36% of the sample.

The donors were healthy, HIV-negative adults who had no recently reported acute infections or vaccinations. Every donor was a Caucasian adult residing in Nashville, Tennessee, USA. CD4+ T cells were enriched by magnetic negative selection; naive cells were then positively selected on CD45RA, and the negative fraction formed the memory subset. After blood collection by leukapheresis, PBMCs were isolated using Ficoll-Histopaque density gradient centrifugation and then cryopreserved in the vapor phase of liquid nitrogen. Analytical flow cytometry was used to check the purity and quantity of each magnetically sorted T cell population. Each sorted fraction had its genomic DNA isolated and then quantified by UV absorbance on a Nanodrop 2000c. Results the study describes overall, beyond this receptor: Because the study included a small number of donors, the genetic and exposure-history diversity represented was limited. Incomplete sequencing was indicated by rarefaction of sorted-subset datasets, despite the large sequencing depth. Naive subsets generally had larger estimated clonotype richness than memory subsets did. Clonotypes shared by all four sorted-subset donors showed higher generation probabilities than non-shared clonotypes. Pairwise subsampling led to the expectation that sequencing depth would affect the degree of clonotype sharing among donors. Across several donors, about 4.5% of naive CD4, around 3.3% of naive CD8, around 2.1% of memory CD4, and around 0.4% of memory CD8 clonotypes were shared. Sampling was restricted to blood, and TCR repertoires in tissue are likely to differ from TCR repertoires in blood.

The clonotype comes from a man aged 30 to 45 in good health. This chain is built from TRBV6-1 and TRBJ2-7, with the D gene not confidently named. Sequenced input: naive CD4+ T cells sorted from blood. The sample's cell subset or site label is to be understood as: CD45RA+ positively selected. The base sequence is TGTGCCAGCAGTGCATACCCGGGCTCCTACGAGCAGTACTTC. This gives the protein CASSAYPGSYEQYF.